The T cell receptor (beta chain) under discussion was sequenced for a study of blood T cells in healthy people across ages. Study in general: When template switching was applied, about one barcoded beta molecule was captured per two T cells.

Donors were systemically healthy Caucasian individuals from Russia aged roughly 6 to 90 years. Each sample had at least 7 million PBMCs isolated. As to this clonotype: Antigen specificity is unknown.

A J-beta primer mix and a sample-barcoded 5' primer were used in a second PCR of about 6 to 12 cycles. TCRdb recomputed calls from the 5' RACE reads with MiXCR, one row per CDR3 protein. The sample records approximately 810,000 distinct CDR3 sequences, 29% being singletons. Regarding the study as a whole: There was a strong correlation between TCR beta diversity and naive T cell percentage.

What was sequenced was blood. The TCR was taken from a woman of 80 years or more in good health.

CDR3 sequence (DNA): TGCGCCAGCAGCTCCGGACAGGGGGATTTCGGCAATCAGCCCCAGCATTTT. This gives the protein CASSSGQGDFGNQPQHF. This chain joins TRBV5-1 and TRBJ1-5; 10 bases fit TRBD1. The CDR3 extends over 17 amino acids. In germline, CDR1 is SGHRS, CDR2 YFSETQ. The trim removed 3 bases at V and 2 bases at J, leaving 8 bases unmatched.